This TCR beta chain was recorded in a study of T cell responses to AZD1222 COVID-19 vaccine. This clone was seen only a few times. Its antigen is currently unknown. Libraries were prepared by immunoSEQ multiplex PCR; TCRdb keeps only in-frame clonotypes and omits some of them. The sample has about 120,000 clones, more than 85% seen once. Trimming took 6 bases from V and 3 from J; bases not matched to a gene: 5. Germline CDR1 and CDR2: ENHRY and SYGVKD. The length of the CDR3 is 13 residues. Study-wide results and caveats: Most donors were white British, females outnumbered males, and clonal diversity was possibly underestimated. The peak T cell response came first, and repertoires were sampled only after it.

The sequencing used peripheral blood, collected on day 0 of AZD1222 vaccination. V gene TRBV10-3 combines with J gene TRBJ2-7; 7 bases are shared with TRBD1. The sequence derives from an adult in good health. CDR3 in DNA: TGTGCCATCAGAGGGACAGACCTCTACGAGCAGTACTTC. It encodes CAIRGTDLYEQYF.